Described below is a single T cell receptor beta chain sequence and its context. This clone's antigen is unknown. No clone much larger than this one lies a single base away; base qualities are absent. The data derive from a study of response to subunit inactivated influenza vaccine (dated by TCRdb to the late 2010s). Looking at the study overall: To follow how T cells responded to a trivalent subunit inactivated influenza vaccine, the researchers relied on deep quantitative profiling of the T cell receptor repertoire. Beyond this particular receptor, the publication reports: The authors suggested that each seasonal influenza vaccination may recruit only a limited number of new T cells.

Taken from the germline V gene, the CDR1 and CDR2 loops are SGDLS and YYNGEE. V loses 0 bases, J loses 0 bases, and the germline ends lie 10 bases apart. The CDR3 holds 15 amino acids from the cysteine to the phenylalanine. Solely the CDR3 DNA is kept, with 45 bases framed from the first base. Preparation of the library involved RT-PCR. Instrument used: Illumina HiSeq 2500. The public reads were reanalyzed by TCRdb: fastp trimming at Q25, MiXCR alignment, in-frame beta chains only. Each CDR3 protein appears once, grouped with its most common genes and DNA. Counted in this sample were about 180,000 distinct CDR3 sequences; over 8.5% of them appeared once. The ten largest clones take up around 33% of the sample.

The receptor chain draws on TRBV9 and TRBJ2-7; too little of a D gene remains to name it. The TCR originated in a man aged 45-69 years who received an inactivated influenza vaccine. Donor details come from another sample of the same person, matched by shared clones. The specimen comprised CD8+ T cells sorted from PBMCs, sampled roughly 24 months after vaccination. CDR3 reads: CASSVGVSTSYEQYF. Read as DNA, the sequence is TGTGCCAGCAGCGTAGGTGTCAGCACCTCCTACGAGCAGTACTTC.